This T cell receptor beta chain was observed in a study of blood T cell repertoires in COVID-19. In the study overall: Collection of acute and convalescent COVID-19 samples took place in the United States, Italy and Spain.

Some clones are missing from TCRdb's copy, which holds only in-frame ones; the method was immunoSEQ multiplex PCR. The sample has approximately 310,000 clones, roughly 84% seen once. The CDR3 contains 14 residues. Germline CDR1 is MDHEN and CDR2 is SYDVKM. Deletions cut 3 bases from V and 11 bases from J, with 17 bases between. Sequencing input: peripheral blood. The rearrangement uses TRBV28 and TRBJ1-5; tentative D call: TRBD1 (5 bases). This receptor was obtained from a man in his fifties or sixties with active or convalescent COVID-19. CDR3 sequence reads: CASSFQFGGRSQHF. The CDR3 DNA reads TGTGCCAGCAGTTTCCAGTTCGGGGGAAGGTCCCAGCATTTT.